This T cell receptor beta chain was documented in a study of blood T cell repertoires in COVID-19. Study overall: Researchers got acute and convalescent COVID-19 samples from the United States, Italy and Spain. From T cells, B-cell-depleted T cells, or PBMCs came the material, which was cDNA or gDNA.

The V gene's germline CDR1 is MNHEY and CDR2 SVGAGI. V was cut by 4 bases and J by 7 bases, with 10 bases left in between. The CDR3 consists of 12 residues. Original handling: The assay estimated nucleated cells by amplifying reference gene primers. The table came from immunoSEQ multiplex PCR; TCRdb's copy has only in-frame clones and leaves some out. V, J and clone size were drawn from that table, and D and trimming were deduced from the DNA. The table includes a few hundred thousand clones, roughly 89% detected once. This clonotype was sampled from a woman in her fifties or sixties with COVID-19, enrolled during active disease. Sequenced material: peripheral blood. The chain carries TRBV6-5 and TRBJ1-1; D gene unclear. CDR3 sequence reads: CASSSPSREAFF. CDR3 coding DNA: TGTGCCAGCAGTTCCCCCTCCCGTGAAGCTTTCTTT.